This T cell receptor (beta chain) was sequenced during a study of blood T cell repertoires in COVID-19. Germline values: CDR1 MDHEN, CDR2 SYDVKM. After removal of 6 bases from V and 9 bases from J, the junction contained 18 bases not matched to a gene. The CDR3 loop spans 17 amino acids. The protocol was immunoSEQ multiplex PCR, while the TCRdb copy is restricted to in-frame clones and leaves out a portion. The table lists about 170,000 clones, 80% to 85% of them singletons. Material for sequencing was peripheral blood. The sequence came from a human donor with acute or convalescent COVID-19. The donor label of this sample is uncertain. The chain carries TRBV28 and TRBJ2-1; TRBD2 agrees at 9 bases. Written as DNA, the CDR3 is TGTGCCAGCAGGGAAGTGGTTCAGGCGGGAGGGCCAAGTGAGCAGTTCTTC. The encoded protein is CASREVVQAGGPSEQFF.